A single sample gave rise to the 21 T cell receptor beta chains below, sequenced in a study of T cells in Graves' hyperthyroidism and ophthalmopathy. Template material for amplifying TCR beta CDR3 regions consisted of RNA transcripts. The primer set for the first-round RT-PCR of the TCR CDR3 was HTBI. TCRdb re-called the multiplex PCR reads through MiXCR, storing one row per CDR3 protein. The top ten clones hold over 30% of a sample with hundreds of thousands of distinct CDR3 sequences, around 20% of them seen once. The source material was blood. The receptor set was obtained from a young man with Graves' ophthalmopathy.

Many counts were recorded for this clonotype. The chain combines TRBV12-3 or TRBV12-4 with TRBJ2-3; 14 nucleotides line up with TRBD2. CDR3 length: 21 residues. The V and J ends lost 4 bases and 1 base, in that order; junction bases with no gene match: 16. Written as DNA, the CDR3 is TGTGCCAGCAGTTCATACCGTCGGGGACTAGCGGGAGAGGGTGGCACAGATACGCAGTATTTT. This gives the protein CASSSYRRGLAGEGGTDTQYF.

The chain is built from TRBV6-9 and TRBJ2-7; TRBD2 aligns across 7 bases. The ends lost 3 bases at V and 3 bases at J; junction bases unmatched: 5. The CDR3 contains 14 residues. Germline V CDR1 and CDR2: MNHGY, SVAAGI. The CDR3 DNA is TGTGCCAGCAGTTACAACGGGGGGAACTACGAGCAGTACTTC. It translates to CASSYNGGNYEQYF.

This clonotype was detected ten times or more. The J gene is TRBJ2-5, the V gene TRBV6-5, with D unresolved. V dropped 4 bases and J dropped 2 bases, with 20 bases sitting between them. The CDR3 consists of 17 residues. CDR1 and CDR2 (germline): MNHEY, SVGAGI. The CDR3 is CASSFPQRRRRQETQYF. The CDR3 nucleotides read TGTGCCAGCAGTTTCCCCCAGAGGCGCAGGCGACAAGAGACCCAGTACTTC.

This clonotype was detected only a few times. The V call is TRBV6-2 or TRBV6-3, the J call TRBJ2-7; 8 nucleotides line up with TRBD1. This CDR3 has 14 residues. J gave up 4 bases and V 5 bases, and 7 bases lay outside the gene matches. The V gene's germline CDR1 is MNHEY and CDR2 SVGEGT. The CDR3 spells CASSPRTGWYEQYF. CDR3 DNA sequence: TGTGCCAGCAGTCCAAGGACAGGGTGGTACGAGCAGTACTTC.

This clonotype was counted many times. The chain joins TRBV18 to TRBJ2-5; D is unclear. V shed 2 bases and J shed 5 bases, with 12 bases lying between them. The CDR3 extends over 14 amino acids. Germline V gives CDR1 KGHSH, CDR2 LQKENI. DNA of the CDR3: TGTGCCAGCTCACCAAATCCGTCACTCGAGACCCAGTACTTC. This encodes CASSPNPSLETQYF.

This clonotype has only a few counts. One junction end does not reproduce the germline sequence, and a read error may be involved. V is TRBV5-1 and J is TRBJ1-6; unclear D gene. CDR3 length equals 12 residues. The germline gives CDR1 SGHRS, CDR2 YFSETQ. The CDR3 nucleotides read TGTGCCAGCAGCTTAGGTGGCACACCCCTCCACTTT. Protein product: CASSLGGTPLHF.

J is TRBJ2-3 and V is TRBV2, with 13 bases lining up with TRBD2. Germline assignment: CDR1 SNHLY and CDR2 FYNNEI. This CDR3 spans 16 amino acids. V shed 4 bases and J 0 bases; nucleotides not matched to a gene: 1. CDR3 residues: CASSAGLAGSTDTQYF. The DNA of the CDR3 is TGTGCCAGCAGTGCGGGACTAGCGGGGAGCACAGATACGCAGTATTTT.

This clonotype was observed a few times. The rearrangement joins TRBV10-3 to TRBJ2-1; 9 nucleotides agree with TRBD2. V shed 8 bases, J shed 5 bases, and the junction held 7 bases outside the gene matches. The length of the CDR3 is 14 residues. Germline assignment: CDR1 ENHRY and CDR2 SYGVKD. CDR3 coding DNA: TGTGCCATCCGGCGGGAGGGCCGGGACAATGAGCAGTTCTTC. Translating it yields CAIRREGRDNEQFF.

V usage is TRBV4-1 and J usage is TRBJ2-1, with D possibly being TRBD2 (6 bases). CDR1 and CDR2 from the germline V gene are MGHRA and YSYEKL. The CDR3 sequence is 13 residues long. Deletions cut 6 bases from V and 7 bases from J, with 13 bases between. This CDR3 is CASSSRERNEQFF. The CDR3 nucleotides read TGCGCCAGCAGTTCCCGGGAGCGGAATGAGCAGTTCTTC.

This clonotype came up many times. The chain employs TRBV12-3 or TRBV12-4 and TRBJ1-2, with TRBD1 identical over 8 bases. The CDR3 contains 15 residues. V lost 5 bases, J lost 0 bases, and 5 bases stayed unmatched. This CDR3 is CASSPGTGANYGYTF. The CDR3 bases are TGTGCCAGCAGTCCCGGGACAGGCGCTAACTATGGCTACACCTTC.

This clonotype occurred many times. The V and J genes are TRBV11-2 and TRBJ1-2, with 10 bases that match TRBD1. The length of the CDR3 is 17 residues. V shed 5 bases and J 5 bases; nucleotides not matched to a gene: 14. Germline CDR1 reads SGHAT; CDR2 reads FQNNGV. CDR3 bases: TGTGCCAGCAGCACCACCGGGACAGGGGTACTGAGATATGGCTACACCTTC. Residues: CASSTTGTGVLRYGYTF.

This clonotype was seen a single time. The chain uses TRBV11-1 and TRBJ2-3, with a possible D match to TRBD2 (5 bases). V lost 3 bases, J lost 11 bases, and 12 bases lay in between. Germline-derived CDR1 and CDR2 are SGHAT and FQDESV (reference sequence). This CDR3 spans 12 amino acids. CDR3 bases: TGTGCCAGCAGCTTGGGAGCAATTGGGCAGTATTTT. Amino acids: CASSLGAIGQYF.

This clonotype was seen more than once but under ten times. The chain employs TRBV11-2 and TRBJ1-4; D unresolved. Deletions cut 5 bases from V and 8 bases from J, with 12 bases between. CDR1 SGHAT and CDR2 FQNNGV come from the germline V gene. The CDR3 covers 13 residues. DNA for the CDR3: TGTGCCAGCAGCCCCCGCCTTAGGGAAAAACTGTTTTTT. It yields the protein CASSPRLREKLFF.

The table lists this clonotype with a few counts. The rearrangement joins TRBV30 to TRBJ1-1; D is unclear. Germline CDR1 is GTSNPN and CDR2 is SVGIG (reference sequence). V lost 5 bases and J lost 7, with 17 bases in between. This CDR3 spans 13 amino acids. The CDR3 bases are TGTGCCTGGGTGCCCCCATTCGCCATTGAAGCTTTCTTT. Amino acids: CAWVPPFAIEAFF. Looking up the rest from reference TRBV30 and TRBJ1-1 gives the full variable domain: SQTIHQWPATLVQPVGSPLSLECTVEGTSNPNLYWYRQAAGRGLQLLFYSVGIGQISSEVPQNLSASRPQDRQFILSSKKLLLSDSGFYLCAWVPPFAIEAFFGQGTRLTVV.

The chain links TRBV5-1 to TRBJ2-5; D gene ambiguous. Germline lookup yields CDR1 SGHRS and CDR2 YFSETQ. Trimming took 1 base from V and 2 from J, leaving 12 bases between them. This CDR3 has 15 residues. The CDR3 DNA follows: TGCGCCAGCAGCTTGATCGGTGGGCAGCAAGAGACCCAGTACTTC. Its protein is CASSLIGGQQETQYF.

Note on this clonotype: A much larger clone lies a single base off, so this may be a read error. This rearrangement joins TRBV2 to TRBJ2-2; D might be TRBD1 or TRBD2, each matching 5 bases. CDR1 is SNHLY, CDR2 FYNNEI, per germline. This CDR3 is built from 14 residues. CDR3 amino acids: CASNPRANTGKLFF. In nucleotides, the CDR3 is TGTGCCAGCAACCCCAGGGCGAACACCGGGAAGCTGTTTTTT.

There are many counts of this clonotype. The chain is built from TRBV28 and TRBJ1-1; tentative D call: TRBD1 (6 bases). V was shortened by 6 bases and J by 2 bases, with 13 bases between the two germline ends. CDR1 MDHEN and CDR2 SYDVKM come from the germline V gene. The CDR3 spans 14 residues. The DNA of the CDR3 is TGTGCCAGCAGCCCGTGGGGGGCCAACACTGAAGCTTTCTTT. Translated, it gives CASSPWGANTEAFF. Full variable domain (missing parts from reference TRBV28 and TRBJ1-1): DVKVTQSSRYLVKRTGEKVFLECVQDMDHENMFWYRQDPGLGLRLIYFSYDVKMKEKGDIPEGYSVSREKKERFSLILESASTNQTSMYLCASSPWGANTEAFFGQGTRLTVV.

This clonotype was recorded many times. The V call is TRBV20-1, the J call TRBJ1-2; tentative D call: TRBD1 (6 bases). Germline loops: CDR1 DFQATT, CDR2 SNEGSKA (reference sequence). The CDR3 is 15 residues long. Between the trimmed V and J ends, which lost 0 bases and 1 base, there was a span of 12 bases. CDR3 protein: CSARDPQGVNYGYTF. CDR3 DNA: TGCAGTGCTAGAGATCCACAGGGAGTTAACTATGGCTACACCTTC.

The V and J genes are TRBV30 and TRBJ2-7; possible D gene TRBD1, 6 bases. Germline CDR1 is GTSNPN and CDR2 is SVGIG (reference sequence). V was pared by 1 base and J by 3 bases, with 16 bases between. CDR3 size: 15 residues. The CDR3 sequence is CAWSETGSNHYEQYF. As DNA, the CDR3 is TGTGCCTGGAGTGAAACAGGGTCTAACCACTACGAGCAGTACTTC.

In this sample, this clonotype turned up many times. The chain employs TRBV5-1 and TRBJ2-7; perhaps TRBD1 as D (6 bases). V was trimmed by 3 bases and J by 3 bases, leaving 16 bases between them. From germline, CDR1 is SGHRS and CDR2 YFSETQ. This CDR3 region has 15 residues. CDR3 DNA sequence: TGCGCCAGCAGCTCCCGGACAGAGGCTAACTACGAGCAGTACTTC. As protein: CASSSRTEANYEQYF. The whole variable domain, filled in from reference TRBV5-1 and TRBJ2-7, reads KAGVTQTPRYLIKTRGQQVTLSCSPISGHRSVSWYQQTPGQGLQFLFEYFSETQRNKGNFPGRFSGRQFSNSRSEMNVSTLELGDSALYLCASSSRTEANYEQYFGPGTRLTVT.

This sequence joins TRBV2 and TRBJ1-4; D call uncertain. Between the trimmed V and J ends, which lost 1 base and 4 bases, there was a span of 10 bases. The CDR3 is 15 residues long. Germline V gene sequence: CDR1 SNHLY, CDR2 FYNNEI. CDR3 residues: CASSEVGTINEKLFF. Written as DNA, the CDR3 is TGTGCCAGCAGTGAAGTTGGCACCATTAATGAAAAACTGTTTTTT.